These T cell receptor beta chains were read from a single sample in a study of T cell responses to AZD1222 COVID-19 vaccine. Clones were sequenced by immunoSEQ multiplex PCR, and TCRdb holds only the in-frame ones, with some missing. The sample contains 100,000 to 150,000 clones, roughly 90% of which appear only once. The sample was peripheral blood, taken 28 days after the second AZD1222 dose. Every receptor here comes from an adult who received the AZD1222 COVID-19 vaccine. Each CDR3 is given with its conserved first and last residue. A D gene is named only where the DNA matches it firmly. The size of a clone is reported for some rows only, either as once, few or many, or as a class for expanded clones.

D gene	V gene	clone size	J gene	CDR3 protein	CDR3 DNA
NA	TRBV7-3	NA	TRBJ2-6	CASSLTPWELPGANVLTF	TGTGCCAGCAGCTTAACGCCTTGGGAGCTGCCTGGGGCCAACGTCCTGACTTTC
NA	TRBV11-1	NA	TRBJ1-2	CASSLGQNYGYTF	TGTGCCAGCAGTCTCGGACAGAACTATGGCTACACCTTC
NA	TRBV6-5	NA	TRBJ1-6	CASSPQTLRNSPLHF	TGTGCCAGCAGTCCCCAGACATTGCGAAATTCACCCCTCCACTTT
NA	TRBV7-9	NA	TRBJ1-2	CASSLVVNYGYTF	TGTGCCAGCAGCTTAGTGGTCAACTATGGCTACACCTTC
TRBD1	TRBV2	NA	TRBJ2-7	CASSRQGSYEQYF	TGTGCCAGCAGTCGACAGGGTAGCTACGAGCAGTACTTC
TRBD2	TRBV6-6	NA	TRBJ2-3	CASSPPVVVAGGLLDTQYF	TGTGCCAGCAGTCCCCCAGTCGTGGTAGCGGGGGGGCTCTTAGATACGCAGTATTTT
NA	TRBV5-4	NA	TRBJ2-2	CASSFLENTGELFF	TGTGCCAGCAGCTTTCTTGAGAACACCGGGGAGCTGTTTTTT
NA	TRBV19	NA	TRBJ2-5	CASRIIGGETQYF	TGTGCCAGTAGAATCATAGGGGGAGAGACCCAGTACTTC
NA	TRBV5-4	NA	TRBJ2-1	CASSLAHRVGNEQFF	TGTGCCAGCAGCTTAGCCCACAGGGTGGGCAATGAGCAGTTCTTC
NA	TRBV7-9	NA	TRBJ2-7	CASSDSFSAYEQYF	TGTGCCAGCAGCGACAGTTTTTCGGCATACGAGCAGTACTTC
TRBD2	TRBV4-1	few	TRBJ2-7	CASSQVLAGSYEQYF	TGCGCCAGCAGCCAGGTACTAGCGGGAAGCTACGAGCAGTACTTC
NA	TRBV28	NA	TRBJ2-7	CASRTLKGQGYEQYF	TGTGCCAGCAGGACACTAAAGGGCCAAGGCTACGAGCAGTACTTC
NA	TRBV5-1	NA	TRBJ1-1	CASSLLGRVTEAFF	TGCGCCAGCAGCTTGCTTGGCCGGGTCACTGAAGCTTTCTTT
TRBD2	TRBV9	NA	TRBJ2-5	CASSAVPGGGARETQYF	TGTGCCAGCAGCGCGGTCCCGGGCGGGGGGGCCAGGGAGACCCAGTACTTC
TRBD2	TRBV3-1/TRBV3-2	NA	TRBJ2-7	CASSLLADYYEQYF	TGTGCCAGCAGCTTGCTAGCGGACTACTACGAGCAGTACTTC
NA	TRBV7-2	NA	TRBJ2-5	CASSKGGSQETQYF	TGTGCCAGCAGCAAAGGAGGGTCCCAAGAGACCCAGTACTTC
NA	TRBV15	NA	TRBJ2-3	CATSREFAGSTDTQYF	TGTGCCACCAGCAGAGAATTTGCGGGGAGTACAGATACGCAGTATTTT
NA	TRBV2	NA	TRBJ1-5	CASSLGPGVGQPQHF	TGTGCCAGCAGTTTAGGGCCAGGGGTCGGTCAGCCCCAGCATTTT
NA	TRBV2	NA	TRBJ1-2	CASSQTAVGRGYTF	TGTGCCAGCAGTCAAACGGCAGTGGGTCGTGGCTACACCTTC
NA	TRBV11-3	NA	TRBJ2-5	CASSFRRNQETQYF	TGTGCCAGCAGCTTCCGGCGTAACCAAGAGACCCAGTACTTC
NA	TRBV3-1/TRBV3-2	NA	TRBJ1-2	CASSQDFSLRIGYTF	TGTGCCAGCAGCCAAGATTTCAGTCTTCGCATCGGCTACACCTTC
NA	TRBV18	once	TRBJ1-4	CASSQPGPLFF	TGTGCCAGCTCACAACCGGGGCCGTTATTTTTT
NA	TRBV3-1/TRBV3-2	NA	TRBJ1-1	CASSQAGTNTEAFF	TGTGCCAGCAGCCAAGCCGGGACGAACACTGAAGCTTTCTTT
NA	TRBV6-2/TRBV6-3	NA	TRBJ2-7	CASSYSPGTYEQYF	TGTGCCAGCAGTTACTCCCCAGGGACCTACGAGCAGTACTTC
NA	TRBV28	once	TRBJ1-1	CASSSGFEAFF	TGTGCCAGCAGTTCTGGTTTTGAAGCTTTCTTT
NA	TRBV9	NA	TRBJ2-3	CASSVEDTQYF	TGTGCCAGCAGCGTGGAGGATACGCAGTATTTT
NA	TRBV12-3/TRBV12-4	NA	TRBJ1-1	CASSFPRSEAFF	TGTGCCAGCAGTTTCCCTCGATCTGAAGCTTTCTTT
NA	TRBV5-1	NA	TRBJ2-1	CASSSPGPNEQFF	TGCGCCAGCAGCTCTCCGGGTCCAAATGAGCAGTTCTTC
TRBD1	TRBV6-4	NA	TRBJ2-3	CASRARAGGYTDTQYF	TGTGCCAGCAGGGCTAGGGCAGGGGGCTACACAGATACGCAGTATTTT
TRBD1	TRBV4-2	NA	TRBJ2-5	CASSHPGTGGGETQYF	TGTGCCAGCAGCCATCCCGGGACAGGGGGCGGAGAGACCCAGTACTTC
TRBD1	TRBV6-5	NA	TRBJ2-7	CASSQGQGILYEQYF	TGTGCCAGCAGCCAGGGACAGGGCATCCTCTACGAGCAGTACTTC
NA	TRBV28	few	TRBJ1-1	CASSPGTWAEAFF	TGTGCCAGCAGTCCCGGGACCTGGGCTGAAGCTTTCTTT
TRBD2	TRBV28	NA	TRBJ2-7	CASRLSQGGSYEQYF	TGTGCCAGCAGGCTTTCCCAGGGAGGGAGCTACGAGCAGTACTTC
TRBD2	TRBV4-1	NA	TRBJ2-7	CASSRTAGGHEQYF	TGCGCCAGCAGCCGAACGGCGGGGGGGCACGAGCAGTACTTC
TRBD1	TRBV27	NA	TRBJ2-2	CASSFRQGEGRSGELFF	TGTGCCAGCAGTTTCAGACAGGGGGAGGGTAGGTCCGGGGAGCTGTTTTTT
TRBD1	TRBV7-9	NA	TRBJ1-2	CASSLGGTARLGYTF	TGTGCCAGCAGCTTGGGTGGGACAGCGCGGCTTGGCTACACCTTC
NA	TRBV11-3	NA	TRBJ2-7	CASSVGTLTYEQYF	TGTGCCAGCAGCGTAGGGACTTTGACCTACGAGCAGTACTTC
NA	TRBV3-1/TRBV3-2	once	TRBJ2-5	CASSQERVSLFVETQYF	TGTGCCAGCAGCCAAGAGAGGGTTTCCCTATTCGTGGAGACCCAGTACTTC
NA	TRBV6-5	NA	TRBJ1-2	CASSYSVVGYGYTF	TGTGCCAGCAGTTACTCAGTGGTAGGGTATGGCTACACCTTC
NA	TRBV4-3	NA	TRBJ2-6	CASSPSRGGAGANVLTF	TGCGCCAGCAGCCCCTCCCGCGGCGGGGCTGGGGCCAACGTCCTGACTTTC
NA	TRBV24-1	NA	TRBJ1-5	CATSSTGGNQPQHF	TGTGCCACCAGTAGCACCGGGGGCAATCAGCCCCAGCATTTT
TRBD2	TRBV7-2	once	TRBJ2-1	CASSYRTSGRGEQFF	TGTGCCAGCAGCTACCGGACTAGCGGGAGGGGTGAGCAGTTCTTC
TRBD1	TRBV2	NA	TRBJ2-7	CASLRQGPYEQYF	TGTGCCAGCTTAAGACAGGGACCCTACGAGCAGTACTTC
TRBD2	TRBV4-1	NA	TRBJ2-5	CASKPVFGRGVLSGETQYF	TGCGCCAGCAAGCCGGTGTTCGGGCGGGGGGTTTTGAGCGGAGAGACCCAGTACTTC
TRBD1	TRBV19	NA	TRBJ1-1	CASSPRQGNTEAFF	TGTGCCAGTAGTCCGCGACAGGGGAACACTGAAGCTTTCTTT
NA	TRBV7-2	few	TRBJ2-3	CASSLEAWTTDTQYF	TGTGCCAGCAGCTTAGAAGCCTGGACCACAGATACGCAGTATTTT
NA	TRBV12-3/TRBV12-4	NA	TRBJ2-1	CASSPANNEQFF	TGTGCCAGCAGCCCGGCTAACAATGAGCAGTTCTTC
TRBD2	TRBV5-1	NA	TRBJ2-5	CASSLGSGRAETQYF	TGCGCCAGCAGCTTGGGAAGCGGGAGGGCAGAGACCCAGTACTTC
NA	TRBV6-5	NA	TRBJ1-5	CASSMGHQPQHF	TGTGCCAGCAGCATGGGGCATCAGCCCCAGCATTTT
NA	TRBV6-5	NA	TRBJ1-5	CASSYSVQSNQPQHF	TGTGCCAGCAGTTACTCGGTCCAGAGCAATCAGCCCCAGCATTTT
NA	TRBV18	NA	TRBJ2-3	CASSWRQITSTDTQYF	TGTGCCAGCTCATGGCGACAGATTACTAGCACAGATACGCAGTATTTT
NA	TRBV7-4	NA	TRBJ2-1	CASSLERASSYNEQFF	TGTGCCAGCAGCTTAGAGCGGGCGAGCTCCTACAATGAGCAGTTCTTC
NA	TRBV18	NA	TRBJ2-5	CASSPPDSSKTWETQYF	TGTGCCAGCTCACCACCGGACAGTTCCAAAACCTGGGAGACCCAGTACTTC
NA	TRBV28	NA	TRBJ2-3	CASSPGELSDTQYF	TGTGCCAGCAGTCCGGGAGAGTTATCAGATACGCAGTATTTT